This T cell receptor (beta chain) was obtained from a study of Tregs in tolerant kidney transplant recipients. Trimming removed 3 bases at V and 1 base at J, with 6 bases between. The length of the CDR3 is 13 residues. Per the germline V gene, CDR1 is MRHNA and CDR2 is SNTAGT. The data were produced by immunoSEQ multiplex PCR, yet TCRdb's version contains in-frame clones alone and is incomplete. This sample has about 240,000 clones, with 84% found just once. Sequenced material: CD4+ T cells from blood. This chain connects TRBV6-4 to TRBJ1-1; D unclear. The source of this sequence is a human donor in good health. The CDR3 DNA sequence: TGTGCCAGCAGTGAATATGCGAACACTGAAGCTTTCTTT. Its protein product is CASSEYANTEAFF.